This entry is about one T cell receptor beta chain. The data derive from a study of blood T cell repertoires in COVID-19. Study in general: Collection of acute and convalescent COVID-19 samples took place in the United States, Italy and Spain. PBMCs, B-cell-depleted T cells, or T cells provided the cDNA or gDNA that made up the material.

Authors' data handling: Reference gene primer amplification gave estimated nucleated cell counts. Sequencing used immunoSEQ multiplex PCR; TCRdb keeps in-frame clones, though not all of them. V, J and clone size reflect that table, while D and trimming were determined from the DNA. The top ten hold 35% to 40% of the sample, which has some 150,000 clones, over 80% seen once. The CDR3 loop spans 14 amino acids. Trimming pared 5 bases from V and 8 bases from J, leaving 13 bases between. The germline V gene encodes CDR1 SNHLY and CDR2 FYNNEI. The material sequenced was peripheral blood. This receptor was obtained from a man between 45 and 60 years old who had recovered from COVID-19. The chain uses TRBV2 and TRBJ1-6; D remains ambiguous. CDR3: CASSPTLSDSPLHF. The CDR3 DNA reads TGTGCCAGCAGTCCCACTTTGTCGGATTCACCCCTCCACTTT.